Listed below are T cell receptor beta chains from one sample, sequenced in a study of T-cell reconstitution after alpha-beta-depleted transplantation in children. TCRdb reprocessed the PCR reads via MiXCR and lists one record per CDR3 protein. The sample has a few hundred thousand distinct CDR3 sequences, almost 10% seen once. The starting material was PBMCs from the stem cell graft donor, obtained from the stem cell graft. Every receptor here comes from a human donor who donated a stem cell graft to a child with SCID. CDR3s include the opening cysteine and the closing phenylalanine or tryptophan. A D gene is named only where the DNA matches it firmly.

>15|TRBV5-1|TRBJ2-7|NA
CASSSRRVGWDEQYF
>17|TRBV7-9|TRBJ2-3|TRBD2
CASSLSAGRASADTQYF
>13|TRBV5-6|TRBJ2-7|NA
CASSLWGIHEQYF
>13|TRBV5-1|TRBJ2-7|NA
CASSLAAGKEQYF
>15|TRBV29-1|TRBJ1-3|NA
CSVSGREISGNTIYF
>14|TRBV12-3/TRBV12-4|TRBJ2-7|NA
CASSWGPTSYEQYF
>15|TRBV24-1|TRBJ2-5|TRBD1
CATSDSGTVKETQYF
>16|TRBV7-9|TRBJ2-5|NA
CASSLAQRGPLETQYF
>18|TRBV4-1|TRBJ2-3|TRBD2
CASSQGLAGGNLPDTQYF
>15|TRBV12-3/TRBV12-4|TRBJ2-7|TRBD1
CASSRLGTGIDEQYF
>12|TRBV9|TRBJ2-3|NA
CASSVVLDTQYF
>17|TRBV7-3|TRBJ2-2|TRBD2
CASSFPRGGPNTGELFF
>16|TRBV9|TRBJ2-1|TRBD2
CASSVAGGGSYNEQFF
>14|TRBV2|TRBJ2-4|TRBD1
CASSEGTGGNIQYF
>15|TRBV5-1|TRBJ2-3|NA
CASSQYSLQADTQYF
>12|TRBV20-1|TRBJ2-7|NA
CSAAPDSYEQYF
>16|TRBV12-3/TRBV12-4|TRBJ2-1|TRBD2
CASSLMAGVLSNEQFF
>14|TRBV10-3|TRBJ2-7|NA
CAIRGDGYTYEQYF
>15|TRBV6-1|TRBJ2-2|NA
CASRGGQPNTGELFF
>15|TRBV10-3|TRBJ2-7|TRBD1
CAISERQGASYEQYF
>12|TRBV29-1|TRBJ2-5|NA
CSVERQQETQYF
>12|TRBV5-1|TRBJ2-1|NA
CASTQDYNEQFF
>15|TRBV14|TRBJ2-7|TRBD2
CASSQAWGGSYEQYF
>13|TRBV12-3/TRBV12-4|TRBJ1-4|NA
CASRDSPNEKLFF
>14|TRBV5-1|TRBJ2-5|NA
CASSLGTKQETQYF
>15|TRBV3-1|TRBJ2-7|NA
CASCHRPGPTNEQYF
>14|TRBV11-2|TRBJ2-7|NA
CASSPLRASYEQYF
>13|TRBV7-3|TRBJ1-1|NA
CASSHGGDTEAFF
>13|TRBV20-1|TRBJ2-7|NA
CSARATSLREQYF
>16|TRBV10-1|TRBJ2-1|TRBD2
CASSEMGLAGYNEQFF
>16|TRBV27|TRBJ2-7|TRBD1
CASSLSGTGGGWEQYF
>13|TRBV27|TRBJ2-2|NA
CASSLSSTGELFF
>15|TRBV29-1|TRBJ1-1|TRBD1
CSVGGTTGRNTEAFF
>13|TRBV6-2/TRBV6-3|TRBJ2-5|NA
CASKTFSQETQYF
>13|TRBV7-3|TRBJ2-4|NA
CASSLIPGEIQYF
>13|TRBV20-1|TRBJ2-7|NA
CSARDSRSYEQYF
>16|TRBV5-1|TRBJ2-1|TRBD2
CASSLVVAGGDNEQFF
>11|TRBV4-2|TRBJ2-5|NA
CASSRKETQYF
>17|TRBV20-1|TRBJ2-4|NA
CSAPDTSTDLAKNIQYF
>13|TRBV10-3|TRBJ1-2|NA
CAISSDSLYGYTF
>16|TRBV5-1|TRBJ2-7|TRBD2
CASSLTTSGATYEQYF
>15|TRBV5-1|TRBJ1-3|NA
CASSPLHPTGNTIYF
>16|TRBV20-1|TRBJ2-7|TRBD2
CSAAGILAGISYEQYF
>13|TRBV5-6|TRBJ1-1|NA
CASSFGERTEAFF
>12|TRBV20-1|TRBJ2-5|NA
CSAPEGVQTQYF
>16|TRBV20-1|TRBJ2-3|TRBD2
CSARVELAGRTDTQYF
>17|TRBV6-1|TRBJ1-1|TRBD1
CASSPRTGVSMNTEAFF
>15|TRBV5-1|TRBJ2-2|NA
CASAPPGRNTGELFF
>14|TRBV7-9|TRBJ1-1|NA
CASSRDNLGTEAFF
>18|TRBV25-1|TRBJ2-3|TRBD2
CASSPSVAGEGSTDTQYF
>11|TRBV5-1|TRBJ1-1|NA
CASSADSEAFF
>12|TRBV7-2|TRBJ2-7|NA
CASSLGQVKWYF
>12|TRBV14|TRBJ1-4|NA
CASSRIQEKLFF